This paragraph reports one TCR beta chain. Its antigen remains unidentified. This PCR relied on a set of 60 Vbeta primers and 13 Jbeta primers. Measured with immunoSEQ multiplex PCR; TCRdb has only the in-frame clones, and not every one. The sample carries approximately 70,000 clones, about 71% recorded once. From germline, CDR1 is SGHDT and CDR2 YYEEEE. CDR3 length equals 13 residues. The data were obtained in a study of cytomegalovirus exposure and HLA in healthy donors. Study outcomes and limitations: DRB1 showed the most TCR associations and HLA-C the fewest in a later analysis, as rates varied by HLA locus. In a later analysis, most CMV-associated TCR beta chains appeared HLA-restricted. CMV serostatus alone was available as immune exposure information.

V gene TRBV5-6 combines with J gene TRBJ1-5; 7 nucleotides line up with TRBD1. The sequence derives from a woman in her fifties or sixties in good health and CMV-seropositive. Sequences were obtained from PBMCs. The CDR3 sequence is CAKTGLSNQPQHF. The CDR3 DNA is TGTGCGAAGACAGGGTTAAGCAATCAGCCCCAGCATTTT.